This T cell receptor (beta chain) was obtained from a study of CD8+CD57+ T cells in acquired aplastic anemia. Study details: DNA recovered from sorted CD4+ and CD8+ cells had a mean of about 3.5 ug. Overall study results and limits: Patients and controls were found to share more than 25 CD8+ CDR3 sequences. For CD8+ Simpson's diversity, patients and controls showed no significant difference.

As concerns this clonotype: Its target is not known.

For sequencing, patients were chosen who had shown expansion of CD8+CD57+ cells by flow cytometry. Patients were untreated when blood was sampled. According to the study, genomic DNA was the template for TCR beta VDJ and CDR3 profiling. TCRdb reanalysed the reads using MiXCR and keeps one entry per CDR3 protein. The table lists roughly 80,000 distinct CDR3 sequences, under 80% of them singletons. Germline lookup yields CDR1 SEHNR and CDR2 FQNEAQ (reference sequence). Trimming stripped 4 bases from V and 0 bases from J, with 10 bases between. This CDR3 contains 14 residues. The sample was sorted CD4+, CD8+, or CD8+CD57+ T cells (not recorded which) from PBMCs. This receptor was taken from a human donor with aplastic anemia. The chain combines TRBV7-9 with TRBJ2-7, with a weak D call TRBD1 (6 bases). The CDR3 DNA follows: TGTGCCAGCAGCTCACCGGACAGCTCCTACGAGCAGTACTTC. Translation gives CASSSPDSSYEQYF.